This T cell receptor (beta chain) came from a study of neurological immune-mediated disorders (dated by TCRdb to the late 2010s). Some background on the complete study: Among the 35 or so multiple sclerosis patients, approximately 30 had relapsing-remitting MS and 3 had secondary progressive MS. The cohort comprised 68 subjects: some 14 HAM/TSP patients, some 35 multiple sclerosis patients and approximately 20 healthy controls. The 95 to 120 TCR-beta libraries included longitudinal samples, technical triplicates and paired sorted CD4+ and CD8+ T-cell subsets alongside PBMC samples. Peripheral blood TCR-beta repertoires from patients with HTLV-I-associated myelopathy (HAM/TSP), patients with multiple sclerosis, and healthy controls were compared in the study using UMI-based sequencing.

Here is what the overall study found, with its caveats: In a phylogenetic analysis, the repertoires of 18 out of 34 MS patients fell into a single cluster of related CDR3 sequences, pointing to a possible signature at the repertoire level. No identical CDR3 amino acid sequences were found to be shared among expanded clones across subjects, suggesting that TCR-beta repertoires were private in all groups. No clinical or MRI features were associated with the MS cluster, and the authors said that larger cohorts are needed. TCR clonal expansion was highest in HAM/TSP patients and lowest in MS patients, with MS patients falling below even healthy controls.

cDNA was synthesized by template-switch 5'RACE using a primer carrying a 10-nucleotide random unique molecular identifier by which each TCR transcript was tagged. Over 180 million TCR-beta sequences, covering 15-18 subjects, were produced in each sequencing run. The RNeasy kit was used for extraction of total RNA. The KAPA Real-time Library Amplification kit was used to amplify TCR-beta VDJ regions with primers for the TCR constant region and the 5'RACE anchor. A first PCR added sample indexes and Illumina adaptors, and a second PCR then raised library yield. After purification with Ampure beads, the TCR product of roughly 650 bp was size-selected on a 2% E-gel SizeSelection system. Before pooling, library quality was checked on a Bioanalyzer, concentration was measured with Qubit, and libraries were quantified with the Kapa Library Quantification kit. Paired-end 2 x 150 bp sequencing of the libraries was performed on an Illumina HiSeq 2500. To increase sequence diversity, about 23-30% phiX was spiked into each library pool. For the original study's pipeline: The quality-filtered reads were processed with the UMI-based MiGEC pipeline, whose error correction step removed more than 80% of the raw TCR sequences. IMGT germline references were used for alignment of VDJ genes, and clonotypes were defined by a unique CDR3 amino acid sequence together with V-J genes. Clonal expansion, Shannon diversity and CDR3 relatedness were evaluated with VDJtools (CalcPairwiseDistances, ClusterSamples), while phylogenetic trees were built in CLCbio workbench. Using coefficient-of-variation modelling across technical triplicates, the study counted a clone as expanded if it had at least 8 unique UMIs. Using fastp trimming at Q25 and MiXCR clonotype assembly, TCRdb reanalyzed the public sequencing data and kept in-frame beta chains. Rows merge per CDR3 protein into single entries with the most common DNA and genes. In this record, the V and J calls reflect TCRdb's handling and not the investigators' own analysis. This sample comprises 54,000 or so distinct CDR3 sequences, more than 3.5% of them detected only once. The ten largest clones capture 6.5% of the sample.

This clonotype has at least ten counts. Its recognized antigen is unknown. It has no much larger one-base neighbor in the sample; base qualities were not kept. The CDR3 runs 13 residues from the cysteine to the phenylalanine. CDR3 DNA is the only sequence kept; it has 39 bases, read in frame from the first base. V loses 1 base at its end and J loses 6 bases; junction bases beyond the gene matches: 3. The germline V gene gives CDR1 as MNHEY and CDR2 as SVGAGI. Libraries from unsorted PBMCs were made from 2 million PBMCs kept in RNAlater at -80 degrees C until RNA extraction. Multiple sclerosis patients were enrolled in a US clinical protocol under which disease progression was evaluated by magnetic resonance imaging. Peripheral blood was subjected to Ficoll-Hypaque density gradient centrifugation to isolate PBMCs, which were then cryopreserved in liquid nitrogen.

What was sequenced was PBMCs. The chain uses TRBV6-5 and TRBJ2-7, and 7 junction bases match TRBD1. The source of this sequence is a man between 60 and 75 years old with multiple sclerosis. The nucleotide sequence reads TGTGCCAGCAGTTACTATCCAGGGGGCGAGCAGTACTTC. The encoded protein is CASSYYPGGEQYF.